These T cell receptor beta chains were read from a single sample in a study of a mutant IDH1 vaccine in newly diagnosed glioma. The antigens these receptors bind are not known. Using immunoSEQ multiplex PCR, the repertoire was profiled, and TCRdb retains in-frame clones only, with some absent. The sample has about 38,000 clones, more than 80% seen once. The starting material was PBMCs, obtained from a glioma patient whose treatment included an IDH1 peptide vaccine. The receptors stem from a man aged 40-49 years with glioma. The CDR3 runs from the conserved cysteine through the conserved F or W. D genes are given only for firm matches. Some rows mark clone size as missing; the rest say once, few, many or name a class of expanded clone.

v_gene	d_gene	j_gene	abundance	CDR3aa	CDR3nt
TRBV4-1	-	TRBJ2-2	-	CASSQDGGTGELFF	TGCGCCAGCAGCCAAGACGGTGGCACCGGGGAGCTGTTTTTT
TRBV2	-	TRBJ2-3	-	CASRNRVGGTDTQYF	TGTGCCAGCAGAAACAGGGTGGGCGGCACAGATACGCAGTATTTT
TRBV30	TRBD1	TRBJ2-6	few	CAWSTYRGRVAGANVLTF	TGTGCCTGGAGTACATACAGGGGGCGAGTAGCTGGGGCCAACGTCCTGACTTTC
TRBV19	TRBD1	TRBJ2-7	-	CASSIGTDTIFSYEQYF	TGTGCCAGTAGTATCGGGACAGACACAATTTTCTCCTACGAGCAGTACTTC
TRBV5-1	-	TRBJ2-7	once	CASSAGLGAYEQYF	TGCGCCAGCAGCGCGGGATTGGGGGCCTACGAGCAGTACTTC
TRBV5-5	-	TRBJ2-2	once	CASSLDVTGELFF	TGTGCCAGCAGCTTGGATGTCACCGGGGAGCTGTTTTTT
TRBV27	-	TRBJ2-7	-	CASSFSTRSYEQYF	TGTGCCAGCAGTTTTTCCACTCGATCCTACGAGCAGTACTTC
TRBV15	-	TRBJ2-2	-	CATSRDYTGELFF	TGTGCCACCAGCAGAGACTACACCGGGGAGCTGTTTTTT
TRBV7-8	-	TRBJ1-1	-	CASSLRVSLNTEAFF	TGTGCCAGCAGCTTGAGAGTCAGCTTGAACACTGAAGCTTTCTTT
TRBV30	TRBD1	TRBJ2-3	-	CAWSVGDRDTDTQYF	TGTGCCTGGAGTGTCGGTGACAGGGACACAGATACGCAGTATTTT
TRBV18	-	TRBJ1-4	-	CASSPEGRQEKLFF	TGTGCCAGCTCACCTGAAGGTCGACAAGAAAAACTGTTTTTT
TRBV21-1	-	TRBJ2-7	-	CASSKVQGLGYEQYF	TGTGCCAGCAGCAAAGTTCAGGGATTGGGGTACGAGCAGTACTTC
TRBV21-1	-	TRBJ1-1	-	CASRARDRDHTEAFF	TGTGCCAGCAGGGCCCGGGACAGGGACCACACTGAAGCTTTCTTT
TRBV5-1	-	TRBJ1-1	few	CASSLEGNTEAFF	TGCGCCAGCAGCTTGGAGGGGAACACTGAAGCTTTCTTT
TRBV19	-	TRBJ1-5	few	CASSFLGDQPQHF	TGTGCCAGTAGTTTCCTTGGGGATCAGCCCCAGCATTTT
TRBV5-6	-	TRBJ1-2	once	CASSLGGSARGYGYTF	TGTGCCAGCAGCTTGGGCGGCTCTGCCCGGGGCTATGGCTACACCTTC
TRBV5-1	TRBD1	TRBJ1-2	once	CASSSRQGSSYGYTF	TGCGCCAGCAGCTCGCGACAGGGCTCGTCCTATGGCTACACCTTC
TRBV5-1	TRBD1	TRBJ2-2	few	CASRPGTGGFEGELFF	TGCGCCAGCAGACCCGGGACAGGGGGTTTTGAAGGGGAGCTGTTTTTT
TRBV5-4	TRBD1	TRBJ2-6	-	CASSLTGGRANVLTF	TGTGCCAGCAGCCTGACAGGGGGTAGGGCCAACGTCCTGACTTTC
TRBV27	-	TRBJ1-2	-	CASSLSWGDYGYTF	TGTGCCAGCAGTTTATCCTGGGGAGACTATGGCTACACCTTC
TRBV7-7	TRBD1	TRBJ1-2	few	CASSPDRDSIVYTF	TGTGCTAGCAGCCCCGACCGGGACAGCATCGTCTACACCTTC
TRBV4-3	-	TRBJ2-7	-	CASSQDRSPTYEQYF	TGCGCCAGCAGCCAAGATCGAAGTCCTACCTACGAGCAGTACTTC
TRBV5-1	-	TRBJ2-7	-	CASSFRDSPYEQYF	TGTGCCAGCAGCTTCCGGGACTCCCCCTACGAGCAGTACTTC
TRBV19	-	TRBJ2-7	-	CASSIWDNYEQYF	TGTGCCAGTAGTATATGGGACAACTACGAGCAGTACTTC
TRBV29-1	-	TRBJ2-7	-	CSITGKSYEQYF	TGCAGCATAACAGGGAAAAGCTACGAGCAGTACTTC
TRBV20-1	-	TRBJ2-1	-	CSARLLNEQFF	TGCAGTGCTAGACTTCTCAATGAGCAGTTCTTC
TRBV27	TRBD2	TRBJ2-7	-	CASSFLGLAGKEGEQYF	TGTGCCAGCAGTTTCCTGGGACTAGCGGGAAAGGAGGGCGAGCAGTACTTC